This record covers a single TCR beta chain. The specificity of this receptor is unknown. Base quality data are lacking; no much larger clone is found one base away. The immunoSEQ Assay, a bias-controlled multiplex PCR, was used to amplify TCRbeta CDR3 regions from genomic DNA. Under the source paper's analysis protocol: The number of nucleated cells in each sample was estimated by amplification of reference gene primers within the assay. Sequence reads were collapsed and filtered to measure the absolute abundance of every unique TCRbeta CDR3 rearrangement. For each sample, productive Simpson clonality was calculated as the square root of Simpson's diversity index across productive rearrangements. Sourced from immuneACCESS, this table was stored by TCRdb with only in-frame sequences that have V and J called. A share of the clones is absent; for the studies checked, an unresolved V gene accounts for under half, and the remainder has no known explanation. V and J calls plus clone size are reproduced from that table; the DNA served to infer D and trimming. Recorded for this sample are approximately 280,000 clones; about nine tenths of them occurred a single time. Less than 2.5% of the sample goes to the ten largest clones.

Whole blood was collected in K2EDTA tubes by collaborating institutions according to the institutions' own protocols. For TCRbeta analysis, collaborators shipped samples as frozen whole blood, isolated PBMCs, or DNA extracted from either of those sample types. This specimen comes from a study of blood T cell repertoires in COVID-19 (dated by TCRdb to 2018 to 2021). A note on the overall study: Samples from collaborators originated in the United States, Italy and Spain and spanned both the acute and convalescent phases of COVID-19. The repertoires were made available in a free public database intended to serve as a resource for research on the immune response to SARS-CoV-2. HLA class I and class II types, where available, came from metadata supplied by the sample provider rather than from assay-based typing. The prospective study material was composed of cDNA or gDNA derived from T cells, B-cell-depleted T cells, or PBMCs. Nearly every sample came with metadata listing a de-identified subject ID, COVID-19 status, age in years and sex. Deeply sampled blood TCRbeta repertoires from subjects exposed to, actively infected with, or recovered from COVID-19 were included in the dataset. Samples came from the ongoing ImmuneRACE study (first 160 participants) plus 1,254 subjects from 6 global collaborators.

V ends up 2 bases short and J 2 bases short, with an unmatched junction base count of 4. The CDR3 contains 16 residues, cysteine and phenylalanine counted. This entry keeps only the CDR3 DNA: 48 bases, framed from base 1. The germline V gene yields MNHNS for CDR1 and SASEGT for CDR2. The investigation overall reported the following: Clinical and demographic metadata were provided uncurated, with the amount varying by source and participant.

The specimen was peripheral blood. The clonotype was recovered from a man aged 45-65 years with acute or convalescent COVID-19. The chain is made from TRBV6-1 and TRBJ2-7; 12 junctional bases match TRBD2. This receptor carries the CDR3 CASSELLAGGTYEQYF. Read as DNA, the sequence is TGTGCCAGCAGTGAACTACTAGCGGGGGGAACCTACGAGCAGTACTTC.